The sequence of this T cell receptor (beta chain) was determined in a study of T cells in Graves' hyperthyroidism and ophthalmopathy. TCR beta CDR3 regions were amplified from RNA transcripts. Initially, a first-round RT-PCR of the TCR CDR3 employed the HTBI primer set. TCRdb reprocessed the multiplex PCR reads with MiXCR, giving one entry per CDR3 protein. The sample has about 720,000 distinct CDR3 sequences; around 20% are singletons. Germline assignment: CDR1 SQVTM and CDR2 ANQGSEA. CDR3 size: 14 residues. The ends were cut back, 4 bases at V and 5 bases at J, with 17 bases in the middle. This clonotype turned up a few times. The study left out patients who had uncontrolled infection, other autoimmune disease, pregnancy or lactation. Any symptoms of ophthalmopathy came after the first hyperthyroidism diagnosis, from which the blood sample dates.

The sample taken for sequencing was blood. The sequence was collected from a woman aged 45 to 65 with Graves' hyperthyroidism that later progressed to Graves' ophthalmopathy. The chain carries TRBV29-1 and TRBJ2-5; tentatively, D is TRBD1 (8 bases). CDR3 DNA: TGCAGCGTTGGAAGACAGGGGAGGGCGGAGACCCAGTACTTC. It specifies CSVGRQGRAETQYF.